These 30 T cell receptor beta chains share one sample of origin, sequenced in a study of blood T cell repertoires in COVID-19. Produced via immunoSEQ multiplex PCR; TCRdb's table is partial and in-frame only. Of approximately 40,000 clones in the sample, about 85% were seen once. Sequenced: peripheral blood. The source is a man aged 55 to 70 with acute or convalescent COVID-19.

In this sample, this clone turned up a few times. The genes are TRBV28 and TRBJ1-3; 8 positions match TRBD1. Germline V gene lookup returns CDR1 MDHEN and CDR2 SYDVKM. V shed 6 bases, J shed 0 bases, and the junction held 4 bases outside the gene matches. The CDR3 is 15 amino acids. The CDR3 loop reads CASSGDRGSGNTIYF. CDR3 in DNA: TGTGCCAGCAGCGGAGACAGGGGCTCTGGAAACACCATATATTTT.

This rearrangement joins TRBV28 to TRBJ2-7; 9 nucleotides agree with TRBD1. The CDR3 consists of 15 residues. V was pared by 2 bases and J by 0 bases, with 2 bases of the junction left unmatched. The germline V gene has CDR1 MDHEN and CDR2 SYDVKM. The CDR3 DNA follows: TGTGCCAGCAGTTTAAGGGACAGGGTCTCCTACGAGCAGTACTTC. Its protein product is CASSLRDRVSYEQYF.

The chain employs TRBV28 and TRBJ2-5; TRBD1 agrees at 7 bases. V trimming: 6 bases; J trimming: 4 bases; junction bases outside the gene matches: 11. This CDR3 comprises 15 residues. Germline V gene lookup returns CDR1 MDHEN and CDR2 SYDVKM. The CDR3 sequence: CASRTRQGLAETQYF. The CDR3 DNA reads TGTGCCAGCAGAACAAGACAGGGTCTGGCAGAGACCCAGTACTTC.

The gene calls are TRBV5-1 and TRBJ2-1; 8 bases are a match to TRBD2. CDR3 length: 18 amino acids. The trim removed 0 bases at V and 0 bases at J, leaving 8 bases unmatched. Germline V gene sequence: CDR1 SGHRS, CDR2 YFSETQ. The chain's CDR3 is CASSLAGSGRSSYNEQFF. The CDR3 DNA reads TGCGCCAGCAGCTTGGCCGGAAGCGGGAGAAGCTCCTACAATGAGCAGTTCTTC.

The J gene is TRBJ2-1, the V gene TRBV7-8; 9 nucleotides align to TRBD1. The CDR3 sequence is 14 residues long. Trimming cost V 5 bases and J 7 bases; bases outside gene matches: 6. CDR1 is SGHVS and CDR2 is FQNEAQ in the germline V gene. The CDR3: CASSPGTGINEQFF. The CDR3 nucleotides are TGTGCCAGCAGCCCCGGGACAGGGATAAATGAGCAGTTCTTC.

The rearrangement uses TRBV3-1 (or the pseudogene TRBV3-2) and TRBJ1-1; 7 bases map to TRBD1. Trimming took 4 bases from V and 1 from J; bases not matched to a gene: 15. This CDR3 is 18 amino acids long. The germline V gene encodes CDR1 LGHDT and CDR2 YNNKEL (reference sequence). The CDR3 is CASSPQGWGTATNTEAFF. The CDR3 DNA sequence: TGTGCCAGCAGCCCCCAAGGGTGGGGGACAGCTACGAACACTGAAGCTTTCTTT.

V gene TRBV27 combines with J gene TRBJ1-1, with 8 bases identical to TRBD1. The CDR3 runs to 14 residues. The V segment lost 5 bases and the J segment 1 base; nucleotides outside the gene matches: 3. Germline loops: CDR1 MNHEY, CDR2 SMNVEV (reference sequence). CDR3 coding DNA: TGTGCCAGCAGTATCGGGACAGGGAACACTGAAGCTTTCTTT. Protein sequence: CASSIGTGNTEAFF.

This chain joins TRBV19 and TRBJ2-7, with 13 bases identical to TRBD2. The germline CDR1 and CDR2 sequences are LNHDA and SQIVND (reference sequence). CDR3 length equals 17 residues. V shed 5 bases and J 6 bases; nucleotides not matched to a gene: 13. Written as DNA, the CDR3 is TGTGCCAGTAGTGTAAGGACTAGCGGGAGTGTCTCTAGCGAGCAGTACTTC. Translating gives CASSVRTSGSVSSEQYF.

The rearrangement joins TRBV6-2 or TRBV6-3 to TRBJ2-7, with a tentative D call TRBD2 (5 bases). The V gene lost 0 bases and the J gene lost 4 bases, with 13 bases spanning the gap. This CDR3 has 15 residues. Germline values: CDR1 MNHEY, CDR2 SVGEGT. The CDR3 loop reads CASSYSSTGLYEQYF. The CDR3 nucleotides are TGTGCCAGCAGTTACTCGAGTACGGGATTATACGAGCAGTACTTC.

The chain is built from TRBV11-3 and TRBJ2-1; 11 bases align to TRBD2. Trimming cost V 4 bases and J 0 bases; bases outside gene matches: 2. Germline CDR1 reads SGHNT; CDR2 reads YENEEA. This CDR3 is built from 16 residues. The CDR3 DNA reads TGTGCCAGCAGCTCCGGACTAGCGGGCTCCTACAATGAGCAGTTCTTC. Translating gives CASSSGLAGSYNEQFF.

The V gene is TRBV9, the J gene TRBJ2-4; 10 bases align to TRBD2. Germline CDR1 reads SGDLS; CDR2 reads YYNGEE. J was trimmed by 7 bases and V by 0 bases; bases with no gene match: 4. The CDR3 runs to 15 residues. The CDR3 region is CASSVAVAGGNIQYF. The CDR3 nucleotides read TGTGCCAGCAGCGTAGCAGTAGCGGGAGGTAACATTCAGTACTTC.

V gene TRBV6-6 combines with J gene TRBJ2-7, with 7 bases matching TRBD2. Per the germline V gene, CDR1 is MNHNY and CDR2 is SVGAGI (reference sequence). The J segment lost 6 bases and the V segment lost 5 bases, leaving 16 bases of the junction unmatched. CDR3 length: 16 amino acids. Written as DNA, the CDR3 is TGTGCCAGCAGTCCAACGGGTGGTAGCAGGGAGGGCGAGCAGTACGTC. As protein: CASSPTGGSREGEQYV.

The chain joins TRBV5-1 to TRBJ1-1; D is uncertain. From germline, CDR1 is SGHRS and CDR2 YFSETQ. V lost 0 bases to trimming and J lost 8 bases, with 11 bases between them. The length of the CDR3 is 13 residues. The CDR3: CASSLGPGGEAFF. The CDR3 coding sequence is TGCGCCAGCAGCTTGGGGCCGGGAGGAGAAGCTTTCTTT. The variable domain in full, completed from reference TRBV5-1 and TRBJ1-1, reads KAGVTQTPRYLIKTRGQQVTLSCSPISGHRSVSWYQQTPGQGLQFLFEYFSETQRNKGNFPGRFSGRQFSNSRSEMNVSTLELGDSALYLCASSLGPGGEAFFGQGTRLTVV.

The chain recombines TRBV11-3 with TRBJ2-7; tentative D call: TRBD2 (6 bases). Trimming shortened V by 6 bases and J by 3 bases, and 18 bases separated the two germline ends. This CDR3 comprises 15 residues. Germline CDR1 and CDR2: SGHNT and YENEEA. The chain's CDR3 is CASSLRSGGIYEQYF. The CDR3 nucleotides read TGTGCCAGCAGTCTTAGATCCGGGGGAATCTACGAGCAGTACTTC.

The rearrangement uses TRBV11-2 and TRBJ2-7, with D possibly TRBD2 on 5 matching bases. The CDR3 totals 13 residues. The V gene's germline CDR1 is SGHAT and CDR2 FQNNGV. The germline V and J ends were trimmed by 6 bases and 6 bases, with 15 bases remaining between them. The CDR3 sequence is CASRIGVRGEQYF. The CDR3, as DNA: TGTGCCAGCAGGATCGGGGTCCGAGGCGAGCAGTACTTC.

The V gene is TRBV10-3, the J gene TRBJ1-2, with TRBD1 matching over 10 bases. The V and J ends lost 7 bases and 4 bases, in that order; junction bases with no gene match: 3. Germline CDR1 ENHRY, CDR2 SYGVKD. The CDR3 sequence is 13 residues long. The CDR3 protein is CAIKGQGSYGYTF. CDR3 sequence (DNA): TGTGCCATCAAGGGACAGGGGAGCTATGGCTACACCTTC.

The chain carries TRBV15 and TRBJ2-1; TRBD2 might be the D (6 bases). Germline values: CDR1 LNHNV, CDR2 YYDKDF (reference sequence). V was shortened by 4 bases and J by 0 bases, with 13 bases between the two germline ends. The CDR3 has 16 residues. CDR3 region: CATSKYGTGSYNEQFF. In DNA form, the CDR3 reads TGTGCCACCAGCAAATACGGGACTGGCTCCTACAATGAGCAGTTCTTC.

CDR3 sequence reads: CASSQGGDNQPQHF. CDR3 DNA sequence: TGTGCCAGCAGTCAGGGGGGAGACAATCAGCCCCAGCATTTT. This chain uses TRBV11-2 with TRBJ1-5, with 7 bases identical to TRBD1. The CDR3 sequence is 14 residues long. V lost 6 bases to trimming and J lost 3 bases; unmatched junction nucleotides: 5. Germline V gene sequence: CDR1 SGHAT, CDR2 FQNNGV.

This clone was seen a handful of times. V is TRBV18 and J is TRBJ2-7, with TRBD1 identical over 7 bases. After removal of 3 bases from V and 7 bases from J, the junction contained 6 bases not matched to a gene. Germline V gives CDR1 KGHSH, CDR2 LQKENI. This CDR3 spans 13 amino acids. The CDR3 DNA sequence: TGTGCCAGCTCACCGGGGACAGTAACGGAGCAGTACGTC. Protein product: CASSPGTVTEQYV.

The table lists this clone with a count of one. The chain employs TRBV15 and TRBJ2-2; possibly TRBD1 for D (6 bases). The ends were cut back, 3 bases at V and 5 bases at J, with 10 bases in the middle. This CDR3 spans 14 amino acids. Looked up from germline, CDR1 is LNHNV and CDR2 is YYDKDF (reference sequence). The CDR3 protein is CATSRQQGTGELFF. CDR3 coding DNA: TGTGCCACCAGCAGGCAGCAGGGGACCGGGGAGCTGTTTTTT.

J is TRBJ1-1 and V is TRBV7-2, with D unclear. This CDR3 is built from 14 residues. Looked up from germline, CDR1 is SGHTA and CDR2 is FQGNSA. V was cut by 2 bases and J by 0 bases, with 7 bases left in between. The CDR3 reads CASSLSALNTEAFF. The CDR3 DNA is TGTGCCAGCAGCTTAAGCGCCTTGAACACTGAAGCTTTCTTT. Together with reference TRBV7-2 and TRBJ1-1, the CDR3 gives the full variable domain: GAGVSQSPSNKVTEKGKDVELRCDPISGHTALYWYRQSLGQGLEFLIYFQGNSAPDKSGLPSDRFSAERTGGSVSTLTIQRTQQEDSAVYLCASSLSALNTEAFFGQGTRLTVV.

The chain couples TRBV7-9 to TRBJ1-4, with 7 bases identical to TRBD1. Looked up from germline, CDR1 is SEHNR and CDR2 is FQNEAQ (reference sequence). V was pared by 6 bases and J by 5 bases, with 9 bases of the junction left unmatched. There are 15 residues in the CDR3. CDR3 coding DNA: TGTGCCAGCAGGCCTCCGGGACAGCAAAATGAAAAACTGTTTTTT. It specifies CASRPPGQQNEKLFF.

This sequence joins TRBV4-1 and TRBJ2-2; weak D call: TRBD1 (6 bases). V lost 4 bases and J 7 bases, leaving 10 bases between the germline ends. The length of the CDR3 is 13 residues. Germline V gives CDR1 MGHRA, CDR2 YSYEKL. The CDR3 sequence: CASSLGQIGELFF. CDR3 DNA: TGCGCCAGCAGCCTCGGACAGATCGGGGAGCTGTTTTTT.

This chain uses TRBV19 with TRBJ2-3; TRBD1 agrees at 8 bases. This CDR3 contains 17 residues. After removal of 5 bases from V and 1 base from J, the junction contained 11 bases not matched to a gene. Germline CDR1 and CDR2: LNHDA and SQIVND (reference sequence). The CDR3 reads CASSAQGARGGTDTQYF. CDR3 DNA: TGTGCCAGTAGTGCGCAGGGGGCCAGGGGGGGCACAGATACGCAGTATTTT.

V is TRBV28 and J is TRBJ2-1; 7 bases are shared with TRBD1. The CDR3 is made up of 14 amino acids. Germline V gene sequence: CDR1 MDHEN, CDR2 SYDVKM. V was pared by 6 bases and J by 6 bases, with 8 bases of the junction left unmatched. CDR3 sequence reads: CASRVQGRFNEQFF. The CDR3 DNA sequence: TGTGCCAGCAGGGTACAGGGGAGATTCAATGAGCAGTTCTTC.

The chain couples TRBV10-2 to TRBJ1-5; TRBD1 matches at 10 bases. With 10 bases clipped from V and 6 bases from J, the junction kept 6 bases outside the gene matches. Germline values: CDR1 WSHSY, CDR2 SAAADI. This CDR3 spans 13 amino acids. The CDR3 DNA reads TGCGCCACGGGACAGGGGTCCCTTCAGCCCCAGCATTTT. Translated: CATGQGSLQPQHF.

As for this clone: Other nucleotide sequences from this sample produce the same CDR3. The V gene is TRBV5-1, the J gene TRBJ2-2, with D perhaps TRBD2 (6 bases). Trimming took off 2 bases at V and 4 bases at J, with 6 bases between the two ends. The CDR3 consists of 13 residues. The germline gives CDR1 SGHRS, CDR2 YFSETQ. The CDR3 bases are TGCGCCAGCAGCTTACTAGCCACCGGGGAGCTGTTTTTT. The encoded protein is CASSLLATGELFF.

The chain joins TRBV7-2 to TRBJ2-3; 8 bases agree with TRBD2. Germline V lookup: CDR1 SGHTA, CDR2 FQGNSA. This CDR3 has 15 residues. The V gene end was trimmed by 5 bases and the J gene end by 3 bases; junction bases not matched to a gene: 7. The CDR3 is CASSQLAAGTDTQYF. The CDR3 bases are TGTGCCAGCAGCCAACTAGCGGCTGGGACAGATACGCAGTATTTT.

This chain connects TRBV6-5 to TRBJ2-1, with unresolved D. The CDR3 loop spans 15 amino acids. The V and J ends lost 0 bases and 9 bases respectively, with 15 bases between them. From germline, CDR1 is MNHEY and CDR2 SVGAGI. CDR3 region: CASSYSFQSASEQFF. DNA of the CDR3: TGTGCCAGCAGTTACTCCTTTCAGAGCGCGAGTGAGCAGTTCTTC.

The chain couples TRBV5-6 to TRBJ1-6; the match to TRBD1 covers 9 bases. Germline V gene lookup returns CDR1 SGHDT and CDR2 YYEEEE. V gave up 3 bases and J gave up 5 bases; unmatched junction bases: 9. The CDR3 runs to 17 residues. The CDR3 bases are TGTGCCAGCAGCTGGGACAGGGCCGGTTACGATAATTCACCCCTCCACTTT. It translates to CASSWDRAGYDNSPLHF.